These T cell receptor beta chains were read from a single sample in a study of blood T cell repertoires in COVID-19. Sequenced by immunoSEQ multiplex PCR; TCRdb stores in-frame clones only, minus some. The repertoire holds some 220,000 clones, roughly 85% seen once, with 2.5% to 3.5% in the top ten. Sequenced material: peripheral blood. The receptor source for this set is a man aged 45 to 65 who had recovered from COVID-19. CDR3s include the opening cysteine and the closing phenylalanine or tryptophan. Fields, in order: clone size, V gene, J gene, D gene, CDR3 protein, CDR3 DNA. A D gene is named only where the DNA matches it firmly. Clone size is not always given. Where it is, it says once, few, many or a class for expanded clones.

-,TRBV7-6,TRBJ2-3,TRBD2,CASSPLQRDRTDTQYF,TGTGCCAGCAGCCCCCTTCAGCGGGACCGCACAGATACGCAGTATTTT
-,TRBV13,TRBJ1-4,TRBD1,CASSLRQGGEKLFF,TGTGCCAGCAGCTTAAGACAGGGGGGTGAAAAACTGTTTTTT
few,TRBV2,TRBJ1-2,TRBD1,CASSKTGTGGFYGYTF,TGTGCCAGCAGTAAAACCGGGACAGGGGGCTTCTATGGCTACACCTTC
-,TRBV19,TRBJ1-5,TRBD1,CASSVSGQGGPQHF,TGTGCCAGTAGTGTATCGGGACAGGGAGGGCCCCAGCATTTT
-,TRBV27,TRBJ2-1,TRBD2,CASSLSSTSGIHNEQFF,TGTGCCAGCAGTTTATCTTCCACTAGCGGGATACACAATGAGCAGTTCTTC
-,TRBV7-2,TRBJ1-2,TRBD1,CASSQTGPYGYTF,TGTGCCAGCAGCCAGACAGGGCCCTATGGCTACACCTTC
-,TRBV9,TRBJ1-2,-,CASSVGRGYTF,TGTGCCAGCAGCGTAGGTCGGGGCTACACCTTC
-,TRBV2,TRBJ2-1,-,CASPPGEQFF,TGTGCCAGCCCTCCGGGGGAGCAGTTCTTC
-,TRBV30,TRBJ2-3,-,CAWGRDHSTDTQYF,TGTGCCTGGGGGCGGGACCATAGCACAGATACGCAGTATTTT
-,TRBV18,TRBJ2-5,TRBD1,CASSQGTGGRETQYF,TGTGCCAGCTCCCAAGGGACAGGGGGACGAGAGACCCAGTACTTC
-,TRBV28,TRBJ1-6,TRBD1,CASSLFSLKTTGNSPLHF,TGTGCCAGCAGTTTATTCTCGTTAAAGACGACAGGGAATTCACCCCTCCACTTT
-,TRBV23-1,TRBJ1-1,-,CAYRIGTNTEAFF,TGCGCCTATAGGATAGGGACAAACACTGAAGCTTTCTTT
-,TRBV10-3,TRBJ2-3,TRBD2,CAIRSSGRTDTQYF,TGTGCCATCAGGTCTAGCGGGAGAACAGATACGCAGTATTTT
-,TRBV14,TRBJ2-5,-,CASSQVILRERETQYF,TGTGCCAGCAGCCAAGTTATTTTACGGGAGCGGGAGACCCAGTACTTC
medium-sized,TRBV11-2,TRBJ2-1,TRBD1,CASSARLGQFSYNEQFF,TGTGCCAGCAGCGCTCGATTGGGACAGTTCTCCTACAATGAGCAGTTCTTC
-,TRBV6-5,TRBJ2-3,-,CASSYAGNTDTQYF,TGTGCCAGCAGTTACGCAGGGAACACAGATACGCAGTATTTT
-,TRBV28,TRBJ1-5,-,CASIRGGNNQPQHF,TGTGCCAGCATTAGGGGGGGAAACAATCAGCCCCAGCATTTT
-,TRBV28,TRBJ2-7,TRBD2,CASRWTSGAKEQYF,TGTGCCAGCAGGTGGACTAGCGGAGCCAAGGAGCAGTACTTC
-,TRBV15,TRBJ2-1,TRBD1,CATSRRDSYNEQFF,TGTGCCACCAGCAGACGGGACAGCTACAATGAGCAGTTCTTC
medium-sized,TRBV10-2,TRBJ2-3,-,CASEEIGGTDTQYF,TGCGCCAGTGAAGAAATAGGGGGCACAGATACGCAGTATTTT
-,TRBV6-5,TRBJ1-3,TRBD1,CASKIDRGRENTIYF,TGTGCCAGCAAAATCGACAGGGGGCGGGAAAACACCATATATTTT
-,TRBV2,TRBJ2-1,-,CASREGGVRNLNEQFF,TGTGCCAGCAGAGAAGGAGGAGTCCGCAATCTCAATGAGCAGTTCTTC